This entry lists 12 T cell receptor beta chains sequenced from one sample in a study of blood T cell repertoires in COVID-19. This table comes from immunoSEQ multiplex PCR, and its TCRdb copy is limited to in-frame clones, with some not included. The profile covers about 260,000 clones, with 88% appearing a single time and approximately 0.7% taken by the ten largest. Sample: peripheral blood. The origin of the receptors is a human donor in a cohort sampled during active COVID-19.

V is TRBV4-2 and J is TRBJ2-1, with D maybe TRBD2 (6 bases). The germline V gene has CDR1 LGHNA and CDR2 YNFKEQ. V was trimmed by 4 bases and J by 0 bases, leaving 13 bases between them. This CDR3 is built from 16 residues. The CDR3 protein is CASSLLPSDSYNEQFF. The CDR3 DNA is TGTGCCAGCAGCCTCCTTCCTAGCGACTCCTACAATGAGCAGTTCTTC.

V is TRBV6-6 and J is TRBJ2-7, with D possibly matching TRBD2 (6 bases). Germline CDR1 is MNHNY and CDR2 is SVGAGI (reference sequence). The CDR3 is made up of 15 amino acids. The V and J ends lost 0 bases and 3 bases respectively, with 12 bases between them. In DNA, the CDR3 is TGTGCCAGCAGTTACTCTCCTCCGCGGGGCTACGAGCAGTACTTC. This codes for CASSYSPPRGYEQYF.

Here the CDR3 DNA reads TGTGCCAGCAGCTCCCCGGGACAGGGGGCCTACGAGCAGTACTTC. Amino acids: CASSSPGQGAYEQYF. The chain links TRBV11-2 to TRBJ2-7; 11 bases line up with TRBD1. This CDR3 comprises 15 residues. CDR1 SGHAT and CDR2 FQNNGV come from the germline V gene. Trimming took 4 bases from V and 2 from J; bases not matched to a gene: 4.

The chain has TRBV6-2 or TRBV6-3 and TRBJ2-7; D remains ambiguous. V gave up 2 bases and J gave up 0 bases, with 8 bases separating them. Germline V lookup: CDR1 MNHEY, CDR2 SVGEGT. This CDR3 comprises 14 residues. CDR3 region: CASSYVPSSYEQYF. The DNA for the CDR3 is TGTGCCAGCAGTTACGTCCCGTCCTCCTACGAGCAGTACTTC.

The chain employs TRBV15 and TRBJ2-2; D unresolved. Germline loops: CDR1 LNHNV, CDR2 YYDKDF (reference sequence). Trimming stripped 5 bases from V and 7 bases from J, with 8 bases between. This CDR3 contains 12 residues. The CDR3 DNA reads as TGTGCCACCAGCCGGGTTAACGGGGAGCTGTTTTTT. Translating it yields CATSRVNGELFF.

The chain combines TRBV6-2 or TRBV6-3 with TRBJ2-1; no firm D call. CDR1 is MNHEY, CDR2 SVGEGT, per germline. This CDR3 comprises 12 residues. V shed 5 bases and J shed 5 bases, with 7 bases lying between them. The DNA for the CDR3 is TGTGCCAGCAGTCAGATCAACAATGAGCAGTTCTTC. Amino acid sequence: CASSQINNEQFF.

V and J are TRBV11-2 and TRBJ2-7, with D perhaps matching TRBD1 (5 bases). There are 15 residues in the CDR3. Germline CDR1 reads SGHAT; CDR2 reads FQNNGV. V was trimmed by 1 base and J by 3 bases, leaving 13 bases between them. The CDR3 spells CASSLGGRVLYEQYF. The CDR3 DNA follows: TGTGCCAGCAGCTTAGGGGGCAGGGTCCTCTACGAGCAGTACTTC. Drawing the rest from reference TRBV11-2 and TRBJ2-7, the complete variable domain is EAGVAQSPRYKIIEKRQSVAFWCNPISGHATLYWYQQILGQGPKLLIQFQNNGVVDDSQLPKDRFSAERLKGVDSTLKIQPAKLEDSAVYLCASSLGGRVLYEQYFGPGTRLTVT.

This chain uses TRBV10-3 with TRBJ2-1, with 9 bases matching TRBD1. Per the germline V gene, CDR1 is ENHRY and CDR2 is SYGVKD. The CDR3 totals 14 residues. Germline trimming cut 7 bases from V and 7 bases from J; bases unmatched to any gene: 8. The CDR3, as DNA: TGTGCCATCACCAACCACGGGACAGGGAATGAGCAGTTCTTC. As protein: CAITNHGTGNEQFF.

V is TRBV7-2 and J is TRBJ2-3, with 8 bases aligning to TRBD2. Germline V CDR1 and CDR2: SGHTA, FQGNSA. The CDR3 runs 17 residues. J was trimmed by 3 bases and V by 2 bases; bases with no gene match: 10. Written as DNA, the CDR3 is TGTGCCAGCAGCTTAAGAACAGGGACGGGAGGGACAGATACGCAGTATTTT. This codes for CASSLRTGTGGTDTQYF.

The rearrangement links TRBV28 to TRBJ2-1; 10 bases line up with TRBD1. V lost 8 bases to trimming and J lost 8 bases; unmatched junction nucleotides: 15. CDR1 and CDR2 from the germline V gene are MDHEN and SYDVKM. This CDR3 is 16 amino acids long. The CDR3 coding sequence is TGTGCCAGCTCCTCCTGGGGGACAGGGGATTTCGATGAGCAGTTCTTC. Protein sequence: CASSSWGTGDFDEQFF.

The J gene is TRBJ1-2, the V gene TRBV5-8; D is uncertain. There are 12 residues in the CDR3. Deletions cut 0 bases from V and 7 bases from J, with 7 bases between. CDR1 SGHTS and CDR2 YDEGEE come from the germline V gene. In nucleotides, the CDR3 is TGTGCCAGCAGCTTGGAATCTAGTGGCTACACCTTC. Protein sequence: CASSLESSGYTF.

The chain combines TRBV19 with TRBJ2-1, with 12 bases fitting TRBD2. Trimming removed 4 bases from V and 2 bases from J; junction bases left unmatched: 3. Germline loops: CDR1 LNHDA, CDR2 SQIVND (reference sequence). The CDR3 contains 16 residues. The CDR3 nucleotides read TGTGCCAGTAGTAGACTAGCGGGAGTGGCCTACAATGAGCAGTTCTTC. Translation: CASSRLAGVAYNEQFF.